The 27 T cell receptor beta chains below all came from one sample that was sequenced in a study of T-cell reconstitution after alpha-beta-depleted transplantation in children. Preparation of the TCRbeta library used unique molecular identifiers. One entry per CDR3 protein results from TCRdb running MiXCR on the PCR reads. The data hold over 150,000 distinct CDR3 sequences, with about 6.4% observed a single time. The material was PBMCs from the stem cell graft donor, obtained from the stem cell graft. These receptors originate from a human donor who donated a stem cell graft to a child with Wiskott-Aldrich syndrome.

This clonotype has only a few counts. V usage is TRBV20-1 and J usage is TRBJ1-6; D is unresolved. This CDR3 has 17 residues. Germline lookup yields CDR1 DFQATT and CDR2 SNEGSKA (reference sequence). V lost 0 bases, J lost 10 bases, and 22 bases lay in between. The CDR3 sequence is CSARDPDSDSLGSPLHF. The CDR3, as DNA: TGCAGTGCTAGAGATCCGGATTCGGATTCGCTGGGATCACCCCTCCACTTT.

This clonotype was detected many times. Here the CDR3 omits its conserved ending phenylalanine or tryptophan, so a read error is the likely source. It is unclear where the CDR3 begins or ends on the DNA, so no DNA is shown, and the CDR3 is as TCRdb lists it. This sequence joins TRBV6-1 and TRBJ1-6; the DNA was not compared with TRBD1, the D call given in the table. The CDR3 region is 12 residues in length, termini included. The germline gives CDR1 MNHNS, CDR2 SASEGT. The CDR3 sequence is CASSKTGTEEFR.

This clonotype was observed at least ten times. The CDR3 bases are TGCGCCAGCAGCTACATACAGGGGGACTCCTACGAGCAGTACTTC. Translation gives CASSYIQGDSYEQYF. The chain recombines TRBV5-1 with TRBJ2-7, with 8 bases aligning to TRBD1. Unmatched junction bases numbered 5, after V lost 3 bases and J lost 0 bases. This CDR3 is built from 15 residues. Germline CDR1 and CDR2: SGHRS and YFSETQ.

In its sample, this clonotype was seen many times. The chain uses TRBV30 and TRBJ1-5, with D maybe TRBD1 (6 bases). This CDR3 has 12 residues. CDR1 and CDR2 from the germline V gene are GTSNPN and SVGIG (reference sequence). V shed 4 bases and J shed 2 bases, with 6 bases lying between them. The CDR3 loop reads CAWNRGNQPQHF. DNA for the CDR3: TGTGCCTGGAACAGGGGCAATCAGCCCCAGCATTTT.

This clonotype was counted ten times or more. The CDR3 loop is CASSGHINYGYTF. The DNA of the CDR3 is TGTGCCAGCAGTGGACACATTAACTATGGCTACACCTTC. This chain uses TRBV25-1 with TRBJ1-2; no definite D call. The CDR3 length is 13 residues. CDR1 is MGHDK and CDR2 is SYGVNS in the germline V gene. V was clipped by 4 bases and J by 1 base, with 7 bases between them.

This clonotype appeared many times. CDR3 sequence: CASSYRDHPNYGYTF. The CDR3, as DNA: TGTGCCAGCAGTTACAGGGACCATCCTAACTATGGCTACACCTTC. The rearrangement joins TRBV6-5 to TRBJ1-2; possibly TRBD1 for D (5 bases). Trimming shortened V by 2 bases and J by 0 bases, and 10 bases separated the two germline ends. The CDR3 contains 15 residues. Germline-derived CDR1 and CDR2 are MNHEY and SVGAGI.

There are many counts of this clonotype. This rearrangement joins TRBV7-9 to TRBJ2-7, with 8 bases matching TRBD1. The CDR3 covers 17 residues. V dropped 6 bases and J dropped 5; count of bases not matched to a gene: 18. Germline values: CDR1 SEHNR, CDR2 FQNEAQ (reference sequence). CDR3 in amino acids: CASSPPPGQAPYNEQYF. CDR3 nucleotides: TGTGCCAGCAGTCCGCCGCCGGGACAGGCCCCTTACAACGAGCAGTACTTC.

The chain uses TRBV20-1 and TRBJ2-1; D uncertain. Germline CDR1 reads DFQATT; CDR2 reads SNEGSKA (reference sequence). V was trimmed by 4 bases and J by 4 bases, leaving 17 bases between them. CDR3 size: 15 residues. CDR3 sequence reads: CSAKWYLSGYNEQFF. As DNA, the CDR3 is TGCAGTGCTAAATGGTACTTATCGGGTTACAATGAGCAGTTCTTC.

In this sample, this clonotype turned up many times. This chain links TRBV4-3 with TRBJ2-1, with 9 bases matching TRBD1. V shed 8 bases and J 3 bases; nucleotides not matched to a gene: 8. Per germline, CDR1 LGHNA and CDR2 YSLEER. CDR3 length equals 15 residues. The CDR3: CASGPGTGHYNEQFF. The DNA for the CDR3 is TGCGCCAGCGGACCTGGGACAGGGCACTACAATGAGCAGTTCTTC.

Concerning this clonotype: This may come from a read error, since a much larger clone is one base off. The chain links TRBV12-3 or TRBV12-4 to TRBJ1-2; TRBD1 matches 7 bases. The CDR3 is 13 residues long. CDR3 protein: CACSPTGPYGYTF. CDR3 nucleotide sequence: TGTGCCTGCAGTCCGACAGGGCCCTATGGCTACACCTTC.

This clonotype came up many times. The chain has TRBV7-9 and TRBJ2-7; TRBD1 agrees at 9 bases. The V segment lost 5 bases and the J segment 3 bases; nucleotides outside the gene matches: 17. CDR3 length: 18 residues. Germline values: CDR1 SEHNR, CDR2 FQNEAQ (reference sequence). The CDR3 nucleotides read TGTGCCAGCAGCCGGACACCGGGACAGGGTCAGTCCCTCTACGAGCAGTACTTC. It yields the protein CASSRTPGQGQSLYEQYF.

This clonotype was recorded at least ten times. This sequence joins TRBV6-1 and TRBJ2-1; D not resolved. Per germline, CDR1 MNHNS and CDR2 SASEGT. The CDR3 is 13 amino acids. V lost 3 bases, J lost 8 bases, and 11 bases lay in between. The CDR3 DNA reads TGTGCCAGCAGTGATCGGGCAGGAGATGAGCAGTTCTTC. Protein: CASSDRAGDEQFF.

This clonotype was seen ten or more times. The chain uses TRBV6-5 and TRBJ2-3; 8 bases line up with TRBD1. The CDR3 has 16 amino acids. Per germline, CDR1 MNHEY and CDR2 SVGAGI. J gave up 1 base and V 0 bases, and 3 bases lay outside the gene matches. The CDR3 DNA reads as TGTGCCAGCAGTTACTCGGCAGGGGGCGGCACAGATACGCAGTATTTT. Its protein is CASSYSAGGGTDTQYF.

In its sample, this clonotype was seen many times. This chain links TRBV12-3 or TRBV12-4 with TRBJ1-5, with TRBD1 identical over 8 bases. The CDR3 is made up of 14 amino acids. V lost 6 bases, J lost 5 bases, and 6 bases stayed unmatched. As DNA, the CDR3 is TGTGCCAGCAGGACCGGGACAGGTTATCAGCCCCAGCATTTT. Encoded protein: CASRTGTGYQPQHF.

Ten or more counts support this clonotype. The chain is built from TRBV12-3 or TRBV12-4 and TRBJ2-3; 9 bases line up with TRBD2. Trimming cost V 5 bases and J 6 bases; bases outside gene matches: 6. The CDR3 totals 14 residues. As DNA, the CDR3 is TGTGCCAGCAGTCCTAGCGGGGCGGGGGATACGCAGTATTTT. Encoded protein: CASSPSGAGDTQYF.

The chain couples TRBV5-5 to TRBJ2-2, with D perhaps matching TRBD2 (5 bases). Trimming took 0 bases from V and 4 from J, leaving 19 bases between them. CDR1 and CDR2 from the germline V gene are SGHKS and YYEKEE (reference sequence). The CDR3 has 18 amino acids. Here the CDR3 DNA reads TGTGCCAGCAGCTTGGTCATGGTGAGGGTTCCGGGCACCGGGGAGCTGTTTTTT. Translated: CASSLVMVRVPGTGELFF.

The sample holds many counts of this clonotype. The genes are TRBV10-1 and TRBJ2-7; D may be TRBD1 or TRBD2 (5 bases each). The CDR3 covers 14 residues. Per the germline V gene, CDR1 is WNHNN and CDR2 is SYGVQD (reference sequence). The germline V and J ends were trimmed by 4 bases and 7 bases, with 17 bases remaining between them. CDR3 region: CASSGTGGGREQYF. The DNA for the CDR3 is TGCGCCAGCAGTGGTACAGGAGGTGGTCGGGAGCAGTACTTC.

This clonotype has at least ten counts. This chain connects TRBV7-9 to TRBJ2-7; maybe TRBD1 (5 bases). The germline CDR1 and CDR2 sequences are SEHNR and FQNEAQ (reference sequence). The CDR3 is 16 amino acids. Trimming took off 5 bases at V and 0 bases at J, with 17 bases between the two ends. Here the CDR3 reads CASSGWGRVSSYEQYF. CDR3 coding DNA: TGTGCCAGCAGCGGATGGGGCAGGGTGAGCTCCTACGAGCAGTACTTC.

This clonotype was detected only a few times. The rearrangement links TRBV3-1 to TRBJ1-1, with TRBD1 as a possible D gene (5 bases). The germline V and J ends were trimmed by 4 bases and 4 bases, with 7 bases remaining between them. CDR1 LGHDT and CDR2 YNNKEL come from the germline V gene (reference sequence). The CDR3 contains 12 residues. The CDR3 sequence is CASSRRGTEAFF. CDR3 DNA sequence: TGTGCCAGCAGCCGAAGGGGCACTGAAGCTTTCTTT. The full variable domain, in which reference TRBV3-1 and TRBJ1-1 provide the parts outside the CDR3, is DTAVSQTPKYLVTQMGNDKSIKCEQNLGHDTMYWYKQDSKKFLKIMFSYNNKELIINETVPNRFSPKSPDKAHLNLHINSLELGDSAVYFCASSRRGTEAFFGQGTRLTVV.

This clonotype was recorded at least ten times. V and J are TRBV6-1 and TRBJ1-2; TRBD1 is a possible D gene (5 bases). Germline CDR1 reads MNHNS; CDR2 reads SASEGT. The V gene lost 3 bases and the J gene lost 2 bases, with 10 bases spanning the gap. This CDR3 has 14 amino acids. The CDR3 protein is CASSETVRNYGYTF. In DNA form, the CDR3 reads TGTGCCAGCAGTGAGACAGTGAGAAACTATGGCTACACCTTC.

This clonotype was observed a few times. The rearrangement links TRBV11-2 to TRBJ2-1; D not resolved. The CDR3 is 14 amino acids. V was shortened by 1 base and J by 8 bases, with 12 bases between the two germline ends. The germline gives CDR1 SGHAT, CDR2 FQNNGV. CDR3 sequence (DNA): TGTGCCAGCAGCTTAGGCCCTTCTAAAGATGAGCAGTTCTTC. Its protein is CASSLGPSKDEQFF.

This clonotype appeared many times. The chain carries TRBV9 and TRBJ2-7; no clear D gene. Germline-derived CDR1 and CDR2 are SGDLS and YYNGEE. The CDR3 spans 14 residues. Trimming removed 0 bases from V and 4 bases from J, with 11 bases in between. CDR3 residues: CASSVDLAGYEQYF. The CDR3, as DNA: TGTGCCAGCAGCGTAGATCTGGCCGGGTACGAGCAGTACTTC.

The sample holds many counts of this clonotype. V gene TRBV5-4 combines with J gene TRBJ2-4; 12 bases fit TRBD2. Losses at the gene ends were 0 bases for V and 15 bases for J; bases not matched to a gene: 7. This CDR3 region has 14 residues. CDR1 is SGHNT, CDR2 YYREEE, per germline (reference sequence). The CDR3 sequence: CASSLASSGGVMYF. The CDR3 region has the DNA TGTGCCAGCAGCTTGGCCTCTAGCGGGGGGGTCATGTACTTC.

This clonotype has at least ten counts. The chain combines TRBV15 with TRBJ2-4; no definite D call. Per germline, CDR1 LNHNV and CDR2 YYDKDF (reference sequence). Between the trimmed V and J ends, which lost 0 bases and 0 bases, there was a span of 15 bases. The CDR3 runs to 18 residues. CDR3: CATSRDLTVLQAKNIQYF. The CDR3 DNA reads TGTGCCACCAGCAGAGATCTCACGGTACTCCAAGCCAAAAACATTCAGTACTTC. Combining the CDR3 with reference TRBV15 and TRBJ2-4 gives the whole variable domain DAMVIQNPRYQVTQFGKPVTLSCSQTLNHNVMYWYQQKSSQAPKLLFHYYDKDFNNEADTPDNFQSRRPNTSFCFLDIRSPGLGDTAMYLCATSRDLTVLQAKNIQYFGAGTRLSVL.

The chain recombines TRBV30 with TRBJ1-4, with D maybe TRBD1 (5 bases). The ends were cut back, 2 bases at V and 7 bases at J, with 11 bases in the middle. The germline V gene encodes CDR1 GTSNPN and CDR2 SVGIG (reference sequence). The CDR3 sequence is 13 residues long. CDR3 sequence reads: CAWSLRGSEKLFF. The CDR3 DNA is TGTGCCTGGAGTCTCCGGGGGAGTGAAAAACTGTTTTTT.

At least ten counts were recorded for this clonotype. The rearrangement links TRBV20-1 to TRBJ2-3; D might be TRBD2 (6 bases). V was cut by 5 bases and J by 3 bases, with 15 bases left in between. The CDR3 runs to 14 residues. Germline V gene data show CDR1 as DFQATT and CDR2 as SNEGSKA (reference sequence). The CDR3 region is CSARWSAGTDTQYF. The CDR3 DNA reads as TGCAGTGCTCGATGGTCCGCGGGGACAGATACGCAGTATTTT.

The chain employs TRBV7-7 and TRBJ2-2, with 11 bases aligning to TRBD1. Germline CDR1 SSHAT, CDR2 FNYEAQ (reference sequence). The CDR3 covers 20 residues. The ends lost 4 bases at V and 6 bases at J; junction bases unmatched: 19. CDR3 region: CASSSRTGGYGRAVSGELFF. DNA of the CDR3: TGTGCCAGCAGCTCAAGGACAGGGGGCTACGGGAGGGCCGTCTCCGGGGAGCTGTTTTTT.